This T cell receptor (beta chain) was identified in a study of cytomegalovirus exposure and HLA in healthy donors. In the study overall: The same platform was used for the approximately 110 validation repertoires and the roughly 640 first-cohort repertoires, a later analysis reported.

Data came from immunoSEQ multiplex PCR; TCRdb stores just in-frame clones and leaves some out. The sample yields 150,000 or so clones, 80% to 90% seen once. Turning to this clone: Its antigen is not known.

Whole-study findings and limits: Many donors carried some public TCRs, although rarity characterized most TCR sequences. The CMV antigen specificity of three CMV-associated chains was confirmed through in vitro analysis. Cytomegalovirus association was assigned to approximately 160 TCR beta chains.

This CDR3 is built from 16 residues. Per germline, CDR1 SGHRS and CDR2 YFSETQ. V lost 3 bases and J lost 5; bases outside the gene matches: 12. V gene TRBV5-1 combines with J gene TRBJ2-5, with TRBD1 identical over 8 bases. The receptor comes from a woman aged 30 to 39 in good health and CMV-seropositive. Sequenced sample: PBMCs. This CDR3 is CASSSSSRGPKETQYF. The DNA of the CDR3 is TGCGCCAGCAGCTCCTCGAGCAGGGGGCCGAAGGAGACCCAGTACTTC.